The clone carrying this T cell receptor (beta chain) was counted only a few times. Its antigen is currently unknown. Germline trimming cut 2 bases from V and 2 bases from J; bases unmatched to any gene: 4. The CDR3 consists of 16 residues. The germline V gene encodes CDR1 SEHNR and CDR2 FQNEAQ (reference sequence). Sample-barcoded 5' priming and a J-beta primer mix drove a second PCR of about 7 to 11 cycles. A template-switch adaptor with 12 random nucleotides tagged each cDNA molecule. Sequencing yielded, for each sample, at least 3 million paired-end reads carrying CDR3. TCRdb recomputed calls from the 5' RACE reads with MiXCR, one row per CDR3 protein. The top ten hold roughly 8.2% of the sample, which has around 1,500,000 distinct CDR3 sequences, over 25% seen once. The source of the sample is a study of blood T cells in healthy people across ages. Across the study: Template switching picked up about one barcoded beta molecule for each two T cells.

Study-level points and caveats: Naive and antigen-experienced cells were not separated, limiting conclusive comparison.

The rearrangement links TRBV7-9 to TRBJ2-1, with 9 bases aligning to TRBD2. Sequencing was done on a sample of blood. The receptor was derived from a woman aged 25 to 39 in good health. The CDR3 loop reads CASSLSSSGAYNEQFF. As DNA, the CDR3 is TGTGCCAGCAGCTTAAGTTCTAGCGGGGCCTACAATGAGCAGTTCTTC.